Below are 14 T cell receptor beta chains sequenced from a single sample in a study of human T cells and chemical hapten exposure. TCRdb reprocessed the RACE reads via MiXCR and lists one record per CDR3 protein. This table holds about 42,000 distinct CDR3 sequences, approximately 10% found once. Documented time point: patch test 2, 6 weeks after DPC sensitization. Treatment specified: therapeutic diphenylcyclopropenone sensitization with weekly scalp DPC. Before extraction, the whole blood was not fractionated, and total RNA was taken from it. This material consisted of whole blood, taken in connection with sensitization to the hapten diphenylcyclopropenone (DPC). Receptor source: a woman in her 30s with alopecia areata. Some clones in this sample may be carry-over from other donors' samples.

Turning to this clonotype: With a much larger clone just one base away, this may be a read error. V gene TRBV20-1 combines with J gene TRBJ1-2; D may be TRBD1 (6 bases). Trimming cost V 6 bases and J 1 base, with 15 bases left between them. CDR1 and CDR2 (germline): DFQATT, SNEGSKA (reference sequence). The CDR3 is 14 residues long. CDR3 DNA sequence: TGCAGTGCCCCAAGGGGGACTGATAACTATGGCTACACCTTC. This encodes CSAPRGTDNYGYTF.

The J gene is TRBJ1-6, the V gene TRBV12-5; 7 nucleotides agree with TRBD1. The CDR3 totals 17 residues. Germline V CDR1 and CDR2: LGHNT, FRNRAP. V trimming: 4 bases; J trimming: 0 bases; junction bases outside the gene matches: 6. CDR3 residues: CASGCKTGSSYNSPLHF. The CDR3 region has the DNA TGTGCTAGTGGTTGCAAGACAGGGAGCTCCTATAATTCACCCCTCCACTTT.

This clonotype was recorded many times. The chain couples TRBV9 to TRBJ2-7, with D unresolved. V dropped 0 bases and J dropped 0 bases, with 7 bases sitting between them. This CDR3 contains 14 residues. The germline CDR1 and CDR2 sequences are SGDLS and YYNGEE. CDR3 loop: CASSVGDNSYEQYF. CDR3 DNA: TGTGCCAGCAGCGTAGGCGACAACTCCTACGAGCAGTACTTC.

The rearrangement joins TRBV20-1 to TRBJ2-7; 9 bases are a match to TRBD1. This CDR3 spans 16 amino acids. Germline V gene sequence: CDR1 DFQATT, CDR2 SNEGSKA (reference sequence). V gave up 4 bases and J gave up 2 bases; unmatched junction bases: 12. In DNA form, the CDR3 reads TGCAGTGCTACGTTCACGGGACAGGGTAATCCCTACGAGCAGTACTTC. It translates to CSATFTGQGNPYEQYF.

This clonotype appeared a few times. The CDR3 is CASRTLQPSGANVLTF. Here the CDR3 DNA reads TGTGCCAGCAGGACGTTACAGCCTTCTGGGGCCAACGTCCTGACTTTC. The V call is TRBV28, the J call TRBJ2-6; D call uncertain. Germline values: CDR1 MDHEN, CDR2 SYDVKM. V shed 6 bases and J shed 1 base, with 13 bases lying between them. The CDR3 loop spans 16 amino acids.

This clonotype was found many times. The rearrangement joins TRBV18 to TRBJ1-1; D is possibly TRBD1 (6 bases). The germline CDR1 and CDR2 sequences are KGHSH and LQKENI. V lost 3 bases, J lost 3 bases, and 11 bases lay in between. The CDR3 consists of 14 residues. The CDR3 sequence is CASSPGGGHTEAFF. In DNA, the CDR3 is TGTGCCAGCTCACCGGGTGGGGGGCACACTGAAGCTTTCTTT.

The sample holds many counts of this clonotype. This sequence joins TRBV5-5 and TRBJ2-7; D remains ambiguous. The V and J ends lost 0 bases and 6 bases respectively, with 7 bases between them. CDR1 SGHKS and CDR2 YYEKEE come from the germline V gene (reference sequence). The CDR3 length is 12 residues. CDR3 bases: TGTGCCAGCAGCTTGGCGGAACGCGAGCAGTACTTC. It codes for CASSLAEREQYF.

The chain uses TRBV4-1 and TRBJ2-1, with TRBD2 as a possible D gene (6 bases). This CDR3 is built from 14 residues. V dropped 3 bases and J dropped 4 bases, with 10 bases sitting between them. CDR1 MGHRA and CDR2 YSYEKL come from the germline V gene. CDR3 nucleotide sequence: TGCGCCAGCAGCCATACCGGGACTTACAATGAGCAGTTCTTC. Its protein product is CASSHTGTYNEQFF.

This clonotype was counted only a few times. V gene TRBV12-3 or TRBV12-4 combines with J gene TRBJ1-1, with unresolved D. This CDR3 is built from 12 residues. V was cut by 4 bases and J by 11 bases, with 14 bases left in between. In DNA, the CDR3 is TGTGCCAGCAGTTCCCCCCCGGGATCGGCTTTCTTT. This translates into CASSSPPGSAFF.

This clonotype appeared many times. The chain joins TRBV19 to TRBJ2-1, with 7 bases aligning to TRBD1. Germline V lookup: CDR1 LNHDA, CDR2 SQIVND (reference sequence). V was clipped by 1 base and J by 1 base; unmatched bases: 4. The CDR3 spans 16 residues. The CDR3 sequence: CASSIVGQVSYNEQFF. The DNA of the CDR3 is TGTGCCAGTAGTATAGTCGGACAGGTTTCCTACAATGAGCAGTTCTTC.

The V call is TRBV27, the J call TRBJ2-5; D may be TRBD1 (6 bases). Germline assignment: CDR1 MNHEY and CDR2 SMNVEV (reference sequence). Trimming removed 6 bases from V and 5 bases from J, with 19 bases in between. CDR3 length: 15 amino acids. CDR3 residues: CASRPGTIKRETQYF. The DNA for the CDR3 is TGTGCCAGCAGGCCGGGGACAATTAAGAGGGAGACCCAGTACTTC.

The rearrangement joins TRBV7-9 to TRBJ2-3; 7 bases map to TRBD2. Germline values: CDR1 SEHNR, CDR2 FQNEAQ (reference sequence). The CDR3 is made up of 16 amino acids. The trim removed 1 base at V and 10 bases at J, leaving 14 bases unmatched. CDR3 amino acids: CASSLDRLARMEPQYF. The DNA of the CDR3 is TGTGCCAGCAGCTTAGACAGACTAGCCAGGATGGAGCCGCAGTATTTT. Combining the CDR3 with reference TRBV7-9 and TRBJ2-3 gives the whole variable domain DTGVSQNPRHKITKRGQNVTFRCDPISEHNRLYWYRQTLGQGPEFLTYFQNEAQLEKSRLLSDRFSAERPKGSFSTLEIQRTEQGDSAMYLCASSLDRLARMEPQYFGPGTRLTVL.

The chain combines TRBV7-9 with TRBJ2-1; TRBD2 matches at 8 bases. V gave up 2 bases and J gave up 8 bases; unmatched junction bases: 8. The CDR3 has 15 amino acids. CDR1 SEHNR and CDR2 FQNEAQ come from the germline V gene (reference sequence). For the CDR3, the DNA is TGTGCCAGCAGCTTAATCGGGGGGGCCGTCTATGAGCAGTTCTTC. Encoded protein: CASSLIGGAVYEQFF.

A few counts support this clonotype. V gene TRBV4-2 combines with J gene TRBJ2-3; D is ambiguous. Deletions cut 3 bases from V and 0 bases from J, with 19 bases between. The germline V gene encodes CDR1 LGHNA and CDR2 YNFKEQ. This CDR3 region has 18 residues. CDR3 sequence: CASSQGIDYKSSTDTQYF. The DNA for the CDR3 is TGTGCCAGCAGCCAGGGGATAGATTATAAATCCAGCACAGATACGCAGTATTTT.